This T cell receptor (beta chain) was recorded in a study of technical replicates of blood from a few donors. The CDR3 extends over 15 amino acids. The germline V and J ends were trimmed by 0 bases and 1 base, with 8 bases remaining between them. Germline values: CDR1 SGDLS, CDR2 YYNGEE. The protocol was immunoSEQ multiplex PCR, while the TCRdb copy is restricted to in-frame clones and leaves out a portion. The sample lists more than 75,000 clones; around 96% were seen once. Specimen: T cells isolated from PBMCs. This clonotype was obtained from a human donor in good health. The V gene is TRBV9, the J gene TRBJ2-4; D is ambiguous. The CDR3 nucleotides are TGTGCCAGCAGCGTAGAGAGCCTGGCCAAAAACATTCAGTACTTC. Protein product: CASSVESLAKNIQYF.